The clone carrying this T cell receptor (beta chain) was observed a few times. The antigen is unknown. The data originate from a study of T cells in localized non-small cell lung cancer. Overall study findings and caveats: Tumor samples were not multi-region, leaving intratumor heterogeneity unexcluded. For the top 100 tumor clones, a median around 55 also appeared in adjacent lung. Of the tissues analyzed, uninvolved adjacent lung showed maximal T cell clonality, greater than tumor. Longer overall survival was linked to higher blood T cell density.

Libraries were prepared by immunoSEQ multiplex PCR; TCRdb keeps only in-frame clonotypes and omits some of them. Of thousands of clones in the sample, 30% to 40% were seen once. This specimen consisted of lung tumor tissue, obtained before any cancer treatment. The source of this sequence is a man aged 40 to 69 with stage I lung adenocarcinoma.

CDR3 DNA sequence: TGCGCCAGCAGGGAGACAGGGAGGATTTCCGAGCAGTACTTC. Residues: CASRETGRISEQYF. V and J are TRBV10-2 and TRBJ2-7; possible D gene TRBD1, 7 bases. This CDR3 spans 14 amino acids. Trimming pared 6 bases from V and 6 bases from J, leaving 18 bases between. Germline V gives CDR1 WSHSY, CDR2 SAAADI.